Listed here are 5 T cell receptor beta chains from one sample, sequenced in a study of T cells after posttransplantation cyclophosphamide. TCRdb's copy holds only in-frame clones and misses some; the assay was immunoSEQ multiplex PCR. The sample lists 50,000 to 65,000 clones; around 84% were seen once. Sequencing was done on a sample of PBMCs. Source of these receptors: a man aged 25-40 years with a blood cancer, CMV-positive, and with a related stem cell donor.

The chain employs TRBV7-9 and TRBJ2-7; 8 bases align to TRBD2. Per the germline V gene, CDR1 is SEHNR and CDR2 is FQNEAQ (reference sequence). The ends lost 2 bases at V and 1 base at J; junction bases unmatched: 4. The CDR3 is 15 amino acids. This CDR3 is CASSLRSGRSYEQYF. The CDR3 DNA follows: TGTGCCAGCAGCTTAAGGAGCGGGAGATCCTACGAGCAGTACTTC. Full variable domain (remainder filled in from reference TRBV7-9 and TRBJ2-7): DTGVSQNPRHKITKRGQNVTFRCDPISEHNRLYWYRQTLGQGPEFLTYFQNEAQLEKSRLLSDRFSAERPKGSFSTLEIQRTEQGDSAMYLCASSLRSGRSYEQYFGPGTRLTVT.

The chain joins TRBV5-1 to TRBJ2-7; 9 nucleotides align to TRBD2. The CDR3 is 14 amino acids. Per the germline V gene, CDR1 is SGHRS and CDR2 is YFSETQ. Losses at the gene ends were 4 bases for V and 4 bases for J; bases not matched to a gene: 6. For the CDR3, the DNA is TGCGCCAGCAGCGGGGGACTAGCTAGGTACGAGCAGTACTTC. Protein sequence: CASSGGLARYEQYF.

The J gene is TRBJ2-2, the V gene TRBV28; 7 nucleotides match TRBD1. The CDR3 sequence is 14 residues long. J lost 6 bases, V lost 3 bases, and 4 bases had no gene match. CDR1 MDHEN and CDR2 SYDVKM come from the germline V gene. The DNA of the CDR3 is TGTGCCAGCAGTTTCCAACAGGGGCCCGGGGAGCTGTTTTTT. Protein: CASSFQQGPGELFF.

The CDR3, as DNA: TGTGCCAGTAGTAGCTTTGCGGGGACCTACGAGCAGTACTTC. Translation gives CASSSFAGTYEQYF. The V gene is TRBV19, the J gene TRBJ2-7; D possibly corresponds to TRBD2 (6 bases). The CDR3 length is 14 residues. Germline V gives CDR1 LNHDA, CDR2 SQIVND (reference sequence). V dropped 4 bases and J dropped 2 bases, with 12 bases sitting between them.

This clone has just a few counts. This sequence joins TRBV6-1 and TRBJ1-4, with 9 nucleotides matching TRBD1. Trimming cost V 6 bases and J 8 bases; bases outside gene matches: 10. Germline lookup yields CDR1 MNHNS and CDR2 SASEGT. The CDR3 spans 15 residues. CDR3 residues: CASSGPGQGREKLFF. The CDR3 nucleotides read TGTGCCAGCAGCGGACCGGGACAGGGTCGGGAAAAACTGTTTTTT.